The 11 T cell receptor beta chains below all came from one sample that was sequenced in a study of CD8+CD57+ T cells in acquired aplastic anemia (dated by TCRdb to the late 2010s). Flow cytometry had shown CD8+CD57+ cell expansion in the patients selected for sequencing. Sequencing was carried out with an Illumina HiSeq 2000. TCR beta VDJ combination and CDR3 sequence profiling used genomic DNA as the template. TCRdb itself trimmed the public reads at Q25 with fastp, ran MiXCR and retained productive beta chains. Entries are consolidated by CDR3 protein sequence, retaining the most common genes and DNA. The sample table holds about 160,000 distinct CDR3 sequences, of which roughly 43% were seen once. Of the sample, around 2.9% falls within the top ten clones. Sequenced material: sorted CD4+, CD8+, or CD8+CD57+ T cells (not recorded which) from PBMCs. These receptor sequences come from a human donor with aplastic anemia.

This clonotype was found many times. The J gene is TRBJ2-1, the V gene TRBV7-3, with D unresolved. Looked up from germline, CDR1 is SGHTA and CDR2 is FQGTGA. This CDR3 contains 12 residues. With 5 bases removed from V and 8 bases from J, the gap between germline ends came to 10 bases. As DNA, the CDR3 is TGTGCCAGCAGCCCCCAGTCAGATGAGCAGTTCTTC. Encoded protein: CASSPQSDEQFF.

This chain connects TRBV29-1 to TRBJ2-3, with D hard to call. Germline V gene lookup returns CDR1 SQVTM and CDR2 ANQGSEA. This CDR3 has 12 amino acids. V was clipped by 4 bases and J by 4 bases, with 9 bases between them. The CDR3 is CSVADLSDTQYF. CDR3 nucleotides: TGCAGCGTTGCAGATCTATCAGATACGCAGTATTTT.

The rearrangement links TRBV7-9 to TRBJ2-7; D may be TRBD1 (6 bases). Trimming shortened V by 4 bases and J by 9 bases, and 10 bases separated the two germline ends. Germline loops: CDR1 SEHNR, CDR2 FQNEAQ (reference sequence). This CDR3 spans 11 amino acids. The CDR3 sequence: CASSYEGVQYF. The CDR3 region has the DNA TGTGCCAGCAGCTACGAGGGGGTGCAGTACTTC. Variable domain in full (rest from reference TRBV7-9 and TRBJ2-7): DTGVSQNPRHKITKRGQNVTFRCDPISEHNRLYWYRQTLGQGPEFLTYFQNEAQLEKSRLLSDRFSAERPKGSFSTLEIQRTEQGDSAMYLCASSYEGVQYFGPGTRLTVT.

This clonotype was counted many times. The V call is TRBV5-1, the J call TRBJ1-4, with a possible D match to TRBD1 (5 bases). Germline V gene data show CDR1 as SGHRS and CDR2 as YFSETQ. Trimming removed 0 bases at V and 5 bases at J, with 11 bases between. This CDR3 is built from 15 residues. CDR3 residues: CASSLVQGTNEKLFF. The CDR3 region has the DNA TGCGCCAGCAGCTTGGTTCAGGGAACGAATGAAAAACTGTTTTTT.

This chain uses TRBV15 with TRBJ2-7, with D hard to call. V was pared by 5 bases and J by 5 bases, with 16 bases between. The CDR3 is made up of 14 amino acids. Germline-derived CDR1 and CDR2 are LNHNV and YYDKDF (reference sequence). The CDR3, as DNA: TGTGCCACCAGCGCGACGAGGCTCCTCGACGAGCAGTACTTC. As protein: CATSATRLLDEQYF.

The chain recombines TRBV29-1 with TRBJ2-7, with 9 bases that match TRBD1. Losses at the gene ends were 3 bases for V and 0 bases for J; bases not matched to a gene: 6. This CDR3 has 15 residues. CDR1 is SQVTM, CDR2 ANQGSEA, per germline. The chain's CDR3 is CSVEAGQGPSYEQYF. CDR3 coding DNA: TGCAGCGTTGAGGCGGGACAGGGCCCCTCCTACGAGCAGTACTTC.

This clonotype has ten or more counts. The chain links TRBV4-2 to TRBJ2-7, with TRBD2 as a possible D gene (6 bases). The CDR3 consists of 18 residues. Trimming stripped 1 base from V and 5 bases from J, with 24 bases between. From germline, CDR1 is LGHNA and CDR2 YNFKEQ. The CDR3 loop is CASSQGHLAGGAGNEQYF. The CDR3 coding sequence is TGTGCCAGCAGCCAAGGGCACTTAGCAGGAGGGGCGGGCAACGAGCAGTACTTC.

In this sample, this clonotype turned up a few times. V gene TRBV20-1 combines with J gene TRBJ2-5, with no clear D. V was trimmed by 4 bases and J by 4 bases, leaving 10 bases between them. The V gene's germline CDR1 is DFQATT and CDR2 SNEGSKA (reference sequence). The CDR3 has 12 amino acids. CDR3 sequence: CSATKQAETQYF. The DNA for the CDR3 is TGCAGTGCTACAAAGCAGGCAGAGACCCAGTACTTC.

This clonotype was detected a few times. The rearrangement uses TRBV2 and TRBJ2-5, with D perhaps matching TRBD2 (5 bases). V was trimmed by 8 bases and J by 8 bases, leaving 9 bases between them. Germline V gene sequence: CDR1 SNHLY, CDR2 FYNNEI. This CDR3 comprises 10 residues. CDR3 in amino acids: CASERRTQYF. The CDR3 DNA follows: TGTGCCAGCGAGCGGAGAACCCAGTACTTC.

The genes are TRBV6-2 or TRBV6-3 and TRBJ2-7; D gene uncertain. The CDR3 spans 15 residues. Trimming pared 2 bases from V and 2 bases from J, leaving 13 bases between. Per germline, CDR1 MNHEY and CDR2 SVGEGT. For the CDR3, the DNA is TGTGCCAGCAGTTACCGGCCGAATGGGGCCTACGAGCAGTACTTC. Its protein product is CASSYRPNGAYEQYF.

As regards this clonotype: This sequence may be a read error, since a much larger clone differs from it by one base. This sequence joins TRBV5-4 and TRBJ2-3; D may be TRBD1 (7 bases). The CDR3 covers 15 residues. Germline-derived CDR1 and CDR2 are SGHNT and YYREEE (reference sequence). The CDR3 sequence: CASSSAGGMADTQCF. The CDR3 DNA follows: TGTGCCAGCAGCTCGGCAGGGGGGATGGCAGATACGCAGTGTTTT.